Sequencing of this T cell receptor (beta chain) was carried out in a study of cytomegalovirus exposure and HLA in healthy donors. Findings and caveats of the study: In a later analysis, the majority of CMV-associated beta chains seemingly showed HLA restriction. TCR beta V- and J-gene trimming, according to a later analysis, was linked to a missense DCLRE1C variant.

The germline V gene has CDR1 MNHEY and CDR2 SVGAGI. The CDR3 spans 15 residues. V was pared by 4 bases and J by 6 bases, with 16 bases between. For this clone: Its specificity is not known.

Vbeta (60) and Jbeta (13) primers were used in the PCR. Sequencing was performed with immunoSEQ multiplex PCR; in TCRdb, only in-frame clones are kept and a portion is missing. The sample carries under 200,000 clones, 80% to 90% recorded once. The material sequenced was PBMCs. The J gene is TRBJ2-1, the V gene TRBV6-5; D possibly corresponds to TRBD1 (6 bases). This receptor was identified in a woman aged 18 to 35 in good health and CMV-seronegative. In DNA form, the CDR3 reads TGTGCCAGCAGTTTAACAGGGTCTGGTGGCAATGAGCAGTTCTTC. Its protein product is CASSLTGSGGNEQFF.